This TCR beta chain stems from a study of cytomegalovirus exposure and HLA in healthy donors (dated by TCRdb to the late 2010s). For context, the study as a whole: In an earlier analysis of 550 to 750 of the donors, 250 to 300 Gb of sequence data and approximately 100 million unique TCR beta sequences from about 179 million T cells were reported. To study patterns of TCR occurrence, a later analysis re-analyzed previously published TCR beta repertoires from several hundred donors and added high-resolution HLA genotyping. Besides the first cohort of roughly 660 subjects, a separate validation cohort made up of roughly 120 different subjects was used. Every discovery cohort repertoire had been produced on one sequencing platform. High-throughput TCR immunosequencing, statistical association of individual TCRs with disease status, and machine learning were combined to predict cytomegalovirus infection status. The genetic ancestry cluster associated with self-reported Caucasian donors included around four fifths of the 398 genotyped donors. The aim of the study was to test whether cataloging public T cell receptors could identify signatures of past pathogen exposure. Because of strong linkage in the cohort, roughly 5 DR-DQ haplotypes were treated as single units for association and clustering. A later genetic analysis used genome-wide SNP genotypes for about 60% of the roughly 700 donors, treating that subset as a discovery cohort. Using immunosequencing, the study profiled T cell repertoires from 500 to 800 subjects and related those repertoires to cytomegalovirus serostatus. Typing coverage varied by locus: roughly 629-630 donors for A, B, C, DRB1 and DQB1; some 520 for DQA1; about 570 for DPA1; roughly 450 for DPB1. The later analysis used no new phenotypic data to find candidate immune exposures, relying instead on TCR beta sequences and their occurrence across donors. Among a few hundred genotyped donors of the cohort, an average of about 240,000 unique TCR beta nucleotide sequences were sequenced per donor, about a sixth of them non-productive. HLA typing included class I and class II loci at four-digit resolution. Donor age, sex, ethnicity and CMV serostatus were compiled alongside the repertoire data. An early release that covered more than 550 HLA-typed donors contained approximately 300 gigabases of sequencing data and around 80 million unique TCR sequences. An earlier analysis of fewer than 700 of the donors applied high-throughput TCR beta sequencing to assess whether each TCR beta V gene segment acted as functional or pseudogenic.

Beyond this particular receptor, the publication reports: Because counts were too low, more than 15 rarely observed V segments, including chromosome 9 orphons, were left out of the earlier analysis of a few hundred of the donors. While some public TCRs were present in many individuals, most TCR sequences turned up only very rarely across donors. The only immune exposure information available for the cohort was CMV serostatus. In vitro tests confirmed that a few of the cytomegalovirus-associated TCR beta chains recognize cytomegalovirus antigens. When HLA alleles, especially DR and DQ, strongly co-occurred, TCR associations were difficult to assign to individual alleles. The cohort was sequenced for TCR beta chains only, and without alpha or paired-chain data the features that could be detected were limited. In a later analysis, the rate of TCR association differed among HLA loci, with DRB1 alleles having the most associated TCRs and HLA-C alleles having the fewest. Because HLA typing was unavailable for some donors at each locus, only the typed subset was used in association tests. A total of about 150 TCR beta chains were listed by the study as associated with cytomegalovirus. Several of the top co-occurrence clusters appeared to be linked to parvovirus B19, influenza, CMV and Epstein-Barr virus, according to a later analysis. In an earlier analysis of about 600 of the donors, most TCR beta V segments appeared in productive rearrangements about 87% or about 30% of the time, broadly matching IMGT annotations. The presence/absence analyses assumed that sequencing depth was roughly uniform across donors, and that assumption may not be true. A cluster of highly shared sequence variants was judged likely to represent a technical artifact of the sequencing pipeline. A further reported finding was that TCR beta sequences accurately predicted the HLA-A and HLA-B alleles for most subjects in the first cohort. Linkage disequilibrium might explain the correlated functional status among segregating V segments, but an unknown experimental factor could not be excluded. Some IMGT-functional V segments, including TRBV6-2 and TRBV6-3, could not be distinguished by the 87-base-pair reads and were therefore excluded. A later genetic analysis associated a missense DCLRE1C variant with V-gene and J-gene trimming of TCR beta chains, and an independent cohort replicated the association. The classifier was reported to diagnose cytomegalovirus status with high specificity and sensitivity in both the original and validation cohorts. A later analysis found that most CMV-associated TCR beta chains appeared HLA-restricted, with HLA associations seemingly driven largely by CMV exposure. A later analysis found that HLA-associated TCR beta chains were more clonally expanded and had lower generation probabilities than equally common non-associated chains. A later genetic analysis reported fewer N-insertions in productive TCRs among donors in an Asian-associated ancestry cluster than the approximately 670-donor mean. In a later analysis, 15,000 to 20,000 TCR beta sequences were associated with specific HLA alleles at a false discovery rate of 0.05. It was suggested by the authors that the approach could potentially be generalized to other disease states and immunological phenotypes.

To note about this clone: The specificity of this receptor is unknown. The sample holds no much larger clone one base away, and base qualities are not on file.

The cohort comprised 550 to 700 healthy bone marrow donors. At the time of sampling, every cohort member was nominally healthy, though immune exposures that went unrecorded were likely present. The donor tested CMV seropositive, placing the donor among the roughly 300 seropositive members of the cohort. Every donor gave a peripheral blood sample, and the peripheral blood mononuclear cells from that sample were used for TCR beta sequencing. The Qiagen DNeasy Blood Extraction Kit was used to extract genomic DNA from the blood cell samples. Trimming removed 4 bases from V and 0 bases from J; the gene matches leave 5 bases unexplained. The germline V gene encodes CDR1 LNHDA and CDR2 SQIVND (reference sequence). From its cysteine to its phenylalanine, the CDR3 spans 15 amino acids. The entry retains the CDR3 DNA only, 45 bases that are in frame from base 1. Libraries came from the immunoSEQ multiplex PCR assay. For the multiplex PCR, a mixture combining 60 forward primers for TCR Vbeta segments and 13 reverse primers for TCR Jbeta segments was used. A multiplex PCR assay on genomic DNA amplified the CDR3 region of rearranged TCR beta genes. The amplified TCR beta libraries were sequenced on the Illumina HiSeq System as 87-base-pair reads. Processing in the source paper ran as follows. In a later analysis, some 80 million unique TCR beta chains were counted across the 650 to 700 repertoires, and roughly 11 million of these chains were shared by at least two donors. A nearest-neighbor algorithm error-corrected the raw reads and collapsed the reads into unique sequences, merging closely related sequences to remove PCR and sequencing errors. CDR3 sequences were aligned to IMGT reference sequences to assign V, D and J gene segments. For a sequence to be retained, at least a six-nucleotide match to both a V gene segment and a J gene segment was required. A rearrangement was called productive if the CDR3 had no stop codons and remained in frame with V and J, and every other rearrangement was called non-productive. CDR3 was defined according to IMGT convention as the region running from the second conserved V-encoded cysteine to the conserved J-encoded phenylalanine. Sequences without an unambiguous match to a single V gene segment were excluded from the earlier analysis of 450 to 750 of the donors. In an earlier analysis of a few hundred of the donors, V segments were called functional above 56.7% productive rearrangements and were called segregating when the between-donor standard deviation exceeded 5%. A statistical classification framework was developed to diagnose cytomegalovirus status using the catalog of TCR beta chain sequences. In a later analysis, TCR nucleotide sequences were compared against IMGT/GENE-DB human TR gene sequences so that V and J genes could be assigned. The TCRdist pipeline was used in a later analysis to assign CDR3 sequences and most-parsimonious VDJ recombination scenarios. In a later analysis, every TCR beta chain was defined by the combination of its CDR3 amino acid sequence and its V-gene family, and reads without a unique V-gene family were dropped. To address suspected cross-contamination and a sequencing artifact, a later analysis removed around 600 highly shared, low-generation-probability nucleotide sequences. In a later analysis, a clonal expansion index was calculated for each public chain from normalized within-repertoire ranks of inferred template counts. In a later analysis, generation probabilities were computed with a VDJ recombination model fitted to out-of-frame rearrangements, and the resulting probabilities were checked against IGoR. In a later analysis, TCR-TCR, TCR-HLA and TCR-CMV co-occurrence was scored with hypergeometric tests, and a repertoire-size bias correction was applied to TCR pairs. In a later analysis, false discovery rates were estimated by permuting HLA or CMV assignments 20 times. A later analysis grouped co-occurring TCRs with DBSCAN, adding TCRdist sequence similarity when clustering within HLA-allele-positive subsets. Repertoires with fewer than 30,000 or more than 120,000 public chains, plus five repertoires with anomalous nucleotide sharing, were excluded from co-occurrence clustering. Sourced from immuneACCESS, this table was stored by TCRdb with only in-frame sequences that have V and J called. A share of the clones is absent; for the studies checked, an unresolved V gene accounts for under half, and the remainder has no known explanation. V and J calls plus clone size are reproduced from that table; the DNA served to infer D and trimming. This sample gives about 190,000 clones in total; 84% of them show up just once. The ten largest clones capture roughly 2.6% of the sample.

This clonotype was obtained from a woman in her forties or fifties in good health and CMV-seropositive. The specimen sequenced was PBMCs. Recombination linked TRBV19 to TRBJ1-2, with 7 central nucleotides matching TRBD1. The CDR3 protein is CASSKNRGPNYGYTF. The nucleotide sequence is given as TGTGCCAGTAGTAAAAACAGGGGACCTAACTATGGCTACACCTTC.